This T cell receptor beta chain was identified in a study of blood T cell repertoires in COVID-19. Study in general: Acute-phase and convalescent COVID-19 samples originated in the United States, Italy and Spain.

Seattle patients were enrolled while actively infected and followed longitudinally. Between the trimmed V and J ends, which lost 5 bases and 8 bases, there was a span of 9 bases. CDR3 length equals 11 residues. Germline V gene lookup returns CDR1 LNHDA and CDR2 SQIVND (reference sequence). In the authors' methods: The authors estimated nucleated cell counts from reference gene primer amplification. The method was immunoSEQ multiplex PCR; TCRdb's version includes in-frame clones alone and lacks a portion of them. The DNA gave D and trimming, while V, J and clone size come from that table. This sample yields more than 80,000 clones, of which over 65% are seen a single time; roughly 6% belongs to the top ten. This clone was found a few times.

This TCR was recovered from an older man with COVID-19, enrolled during active disease. The sequenced sample consisted of peripheral blood. V gene TRBV19 combines with J gene TRBJ1-1; the D gene is possibly TRBD1 (5 bases). DNA for the CDR3: TGTGCCAGTAGTTTCAGGGTGGAAGCTTTCTTT. As protein: CASSFRVEAFF.